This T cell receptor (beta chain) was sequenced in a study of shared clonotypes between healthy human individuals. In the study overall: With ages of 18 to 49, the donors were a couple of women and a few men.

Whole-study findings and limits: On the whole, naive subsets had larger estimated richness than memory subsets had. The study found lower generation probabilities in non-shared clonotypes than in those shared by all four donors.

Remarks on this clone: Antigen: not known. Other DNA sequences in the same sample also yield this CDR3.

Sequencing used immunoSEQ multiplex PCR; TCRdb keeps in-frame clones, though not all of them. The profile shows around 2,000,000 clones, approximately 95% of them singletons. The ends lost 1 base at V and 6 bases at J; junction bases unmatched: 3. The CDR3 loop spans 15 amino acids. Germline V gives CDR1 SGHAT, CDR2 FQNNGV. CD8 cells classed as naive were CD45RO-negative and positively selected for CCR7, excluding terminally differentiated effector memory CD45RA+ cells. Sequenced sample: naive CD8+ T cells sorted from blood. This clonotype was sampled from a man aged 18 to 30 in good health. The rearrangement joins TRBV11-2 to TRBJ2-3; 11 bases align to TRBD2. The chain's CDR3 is CASSLVAGGPDTQYF. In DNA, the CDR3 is TGTGCCAGCAGCTTAGTAGCGGGGGGGCCCGATACGCAGTATTTT.